These T cell receptor beta chains were read from a single sample in a study of T cells in Graves' hyperthyroidism and ophthalmopathy. In TCRdb, the multiplex PCR reads were re-called with MiXCR into one record per CDR3 protein. The sample has 250,000 to 350,000 distinct CDR3 sequences, over 15% seen once. The specimen was blood. The receptors here all came from a man aged 25 to 45 with Graves' hyperthyroidism. The CDR3 runs from the conserved cysteine through the conserved F or W. Each record gives: CDR3 length, J gene, D gene, clone size, V gene, CDR3 DNA, CDR3 protein. A D gene is named only where the DNA matches it firmly. Expanded clones are given a class, and other clones once, few, many or no size at all.

cdr3_length: 11; j_call: TRBJ1-5; d_call: NA; clone_size: many; v_call: TRBV20-1; cdr3_nt: TGCAGTGCTAGTTCCGGGCAGCCCCAGCATTTT; cdr3_aa: CSASSGQPQHF
cdr3_length: 15; j_call: TRBJ2-1; d_call: TRBD2; clone_size: many; v_call: TRBV7-7; cdr3_nt: TGTGCTAGCAGCTTGGGACTAGCGGGCGATCATGAGCAGTTCTTC; cdr3_aa: CASSLGLAGDHEQFF
cdr3_length: 14; j_call: TRBJ2-2; d_call: NA; clone_size: many; v_call: TRBV11-2; cdr3_nt: TGTGCCAGCAGCTTGACCAGGGTTCCCGGGGAGCTGTTTTTT; cdr3_aa: CASSLTRVPGELFF
cdr3_length: 13; j_call: TRBJ1-1; d_call: NA; clone_size: many; v_call: TRBV27; cdr3_nt: TGTGCCAGCAGTCCCGACGGAAACACTGAAGCTTTCTTT; cdr3_aa: CASSPDGNTEAFF
cdr3_length: 13; j_call: TRBJ1-1; d_call: NA; clone_size: many; v_call: TRBV3-1; cdr3_nt: TGTGCCAGCAGCCAACCCAGAGGCACTGAAGCTTTCTTT; cdr3_aa: CASSQPRGTEAFF
cdr3_length: 13; j_call: TRBJ2-7; d_call: TRBD1; clone_size: many; v_call: TRBV11-2; cdr3_nt: TGTGCCAGCAGCTTCCGGACAGGGGGCGAGCAGTACTTC; cdr3_aa: CASSFRTGGEQYF
cdr3_length: 12; j_call: TRBJ1-2; d_call: NA; clone_size: many; v_call: TRBV2; cdr3_nt: TGTGCCAGCAGGGGGAGCGGGGATGGCTACACCTTC; cdr3_aa: CASRGSGDGYTF
cdr3_length: 11; j_call: TRBJ2-1; d_call: NA; clone_size: many; v_call: TRBV20-1; cdr3_nt: TGCAGTGCTACTTCGGGCAATGAGCAGTTCTTC; cdr3_aa: CSATSGNEQFF
cdr3_length: 15; j_call: TRBJ2-1; d_call: TRBD2; clone_size: many; v_call: TRBV5-5; cdr3_nt: TGTGCCAGCAGCCGAACTAGCGGGAGCGTGAATGAGCAGTTCTTC; cdr3_aa: CASSRTSGSVNEQFF
cdr3_length: 16; j_call: TRBJ2-1; d_call: NA; clone_size: NA; v_call: TRBV14; cdr3_nt: TGTGCCAGCAGCCAAGAAGGGCCTTCCACCTACAATGAGCAGTTCTTC; cdr3_aa: CASSQEGPSTYNEQFF
cdr3_length: 16; j_call: TRBJ1-2; d_call: TRBD1; clone_size: many; v_call: TRBV7-2; cdr3_nt: TGTGCCAGCAGCTTAGCGGGCGGCAGGGGGAACTATGGCTACACCTTC; cdr3_aa: CASSLAGGRGNYGYTF
cdr3_length: 16; j_call: TRBJ1-1; d_call: NA; clone_size: many; v_call: TRBV13; cdr3_nt: TGTGCCAGCGACGGAAGGAACAGCCTCCGGAACACTGAAGCTTTCTTT; cdr3_aa: CASDGRNSLRNTEAFF
cdr3_length: 15; j_call: TRBJ1-1; d_call: TRBD1; clone_size: many; v_call: TRBV3-1; cdr3_nt: TGTGCCAGCAGTCTAGGACAGGCGAGAGGGACTGAAGCTTTCTTT; cdr3_aa: CASSLGQARGTEAFF
cdr3_length: 16; j_call: TRBJ1-6; d_call: NA; clone_size: many; v_call: TRBV7-8; cdr3_nt: TGTGCCAGCAGCCAAGGACGAGGAACTTTCAATTCACCCCTCCACTTT; cdr3_aa: CASSQGRGTFNSPLHF
cdr3_length: 14; j_call: TRBJ2-7; d_call: TRBD1; clone_size: many; v_call: TRBV2; cdr3_nt: TGTGCCAGCAGTGAATTAGGGACAGGATTCGAGCAGTACTTC; cdr3_aa: CASSELGTGFEQYF
cdr3_length: 15; j_call: TRBJ2-1; d_call: TRBD2; clone_size: NA; v_call: TRBV9; cdr3_nt: TGTGCCAGCAGCGAGACTAGCGGGACCTACAATGAGCAGTTCTTC; cdr3_aa: CASSETSGTYNEQFF
cdr3_length: 17; j_call: TRBJ2-3; d_call: TRBD2; clone_size: NA; v_call: TRBV4-1; cdr3_nt: TGCGCCAGCAGCCAAGGGTGGCTAGCGGGAGCGTTAGATACGCAGTATTTT; cdr3_aa: CASSQGWLAGALDTQYF
cdr3_length: 17; j_call: TRBJ2-2; d_call: NA; clone_size: NA; v_call: TRBV4-1; cdr3_nt: TGCGCCAGCAGCCAAGATTATACGGGACCCCCCACCGGGGAGCTGTTTTTT; cdr3_aa: CASSQDYTGPPTGELFF
cdr3_length: 15; j_call: TRBJ2-3; d_call: NA; clone_size: many; v_call: TRBV27; cdr3_nt: TGTGCCAGCAGTTTAGGCCTCCCAAGCACAGATACGCAGTATTTT; cdr3_aa: CASSLGLPSTDTQYF
cdr3_length: 14; j_call: TRBJ1-1; d_call: TRBD1; clone_size: once; v_call: TRBV28; cdr3_nt: TGTGCCAGCAGCCAACCCGGGACAGCTACAGAAGCTTTCTTT; cdr3_aa: CASSQPGTATEAFF
cdr3_length: 15; j_call: TRBJ2-3; d_call: NA; clone_size: NA; v_call: TRBV5-4; cdr3_nt: TGTGCCAGCAGCTTGTGGGGGGCCCACACAGATACGCAGTATTTT; cdr3_aa: CASSLWGAHTDTQYF
cdr3_length: 16; j_call: TRBJ2-1; d_call: NA; clone_size: many; v_call: TRBV30; cdr3_nt: TGTGCCTGGAGCACGACCGGGACATATGCCTACAATGAGCAGTTCTTC; cdr3_aa: CAWSTTGTYAYNEQFF
cdr3_length: 15; j_call: TRBJ2-2; d_call: NA; clone_size: many; v_call: TRBV7-2; cdr3_nt: TGTGCCAGCAGCTTAGAGGCTAGCTGGAAGGGGGAGCTGTTTTTT; cdr3_aa: CASSLEASWKGELFF
cdr3_length: 18; j_call: TRBJ2-7; d_call: TRBD2; clone_size: NA; v_call: TRBV6-5; cdr3_nt: TGTGCCAGCAGTTACTTCCCAGCGGGCGGCGGGGGAGCCTACGAGCAGTACTTC; cdr3_aa: CASSYFPAGGGGAYEQYF
cdr3_length: 16; j_call: TRBJ2-7; d_call: TRBD2; clone_size: many; v_call: TRBV7-2; cdr3_nt: TGTGCCAGCAGCTTATCCCGTCTAGCGGGAGGGGGCGAGCAGTACTTC; cdr3_aa: CASSLSRLAGGGEQYF
cdr3_length: 19; j_call: TRBJ2-2; d_call: TRBD2; clone_size: many; v_call: TRBV13; cdr3_nt: TGTGCCAGCAGCTGGAACCTGGGACTAGCGGGAGGGCCAGCCGGGGAGCTGTTTTTT; cdr3_aa: CASSWNLGLAGGPAGELFF
cdr3_length: 15; j_call: TRBJ2-3; d_call: NA; clone_size: NA; v_call: TRBV4-2; cdr3_nt: TGTGCCAGCAGCCAAGATCAGGTGGACGCAGATACGCAGTATTTT; cdr3_aa: CASSQDQVDADTQYF
cdr3_length: 13; j_call: TRBJ2-3; d_call: NA; clone_size: many; v_call: TRBV7-9; cdr3_nt: TGTGCCAGCAGCCGAGTGGTTGCCGATACGCAGTATTTT; cdr3_aa: CASSRVVADTQYF
cdr3_length: 16; j_call: TRBJ2-7; d_call: NA; clone_size: many; v_call: TRBV6-5; cdr3_nt: TGTGCCAGCAGTTACTCTCTCCTCGGGAGCTCCTACGAGCAGTACTTC; cdr3_aa: CASSYSLLGSSYEQYF
cdr3_length: 14; j_call: TRBJ2-3; d_call: TRBD2; clone_size: many; v_call: TRBV2; cdr3_nt: TGTGCCAGCAGCTCTAGCGGGAGGTCAGATACGCAGTATTTT; cdr3_aa: CASSSSGRSDTQYF
cdr3_length: 12; j_call: TRBJ2-2; d_call: NA; clone_size: many; v_call: TRBV30; cdr3_nt: TGTGCCTCAAACCGCCCCCTCTCGTCGCTGTTTTTT; cdr3_aa: CASNRPLSSLFF
cdr3_length: 15; j_call: TRBJ2-1; d_call: NA; clone_size: NA; v_call: TRBV3-1; cdr3_nt: TGTGCCAGCAGCCAACAGGGTAGGACGTACAATGAGCAGTTCTTC; cdr3_aa: CASSQQGRTYNEQFF
cdr3_length: 14; j_call: TRBJ2-1; d_call: TRBD1; clone_size: NA; v_call: TRBV7-2; cdr3_nt: TGTGCCTCAAAGCCCGGGACAGTGGGGAATGAGCAGTTCTTC; cdr3_aa: CASKPGTVGNEQFF
cdr3_length: 14; j_call: TRBJ2-2; d_call: NA; clone_size: many; v_call: TRBV2; cdr3_nt: TGTGCCAGCAGTGAGTTACAGAACACCGGGGAGCTGTTTTTT; cdr3_aa: CASSELQNTGELFF
cdr3_length: 12; j_call: TRBJ2-1; d_call: NA; clone_size: many; v_call: TRBV24-1; cdr3_nt: TGTGCCACCAGTGATTTCATCGATGAGCAGTTCTTC; cdr3_aa: CATSDFIDEQFF
cdr3_length: 13; j_call: TRBJ1-5; d_call: NA; clone_size: NA; v_call: TRBV9; cdr3_nt: TGTGCCAGCAGCCCAAACTCAGCCCGGCCCCAGCATTTT; cdr3_aa: CASSPNSARPQHF
cdr3_length: 14; j_call: TRBJ2-2; d_call: NA; clone_size: few; v_call: TRBV12-3/TRBV12-4; cdr3_nt: TGTGCCAGCAGTCGACGGAAAAACACCGGGGAGCTGTTTTTT; cdr3_aa: CASSRRKNTGELFF
cdr3_length: 13; j_call: TRBJ2-2; d_call: NA; clone_size: many; v_call: TRBV3-1; cdr3_nt: TGTGCCAGCAGCCCACGAAGGGGCGGGGAGCTGTTTTTT; cdr3_aa: CASSPRRGGELFF
cdr3_length: 16; j_call: TRBJ2-1; d_call: NA; clone_size: NA; v_call: TRBV4-1; cdr3_nt: TGCGCCAGCAGCCAAGAGTACAGGGCCCCCTACAATGAGCAGTTCTTC; cdr3_aa: CASSQEYRAPYNEQFF
cdr3_length: 12; j_call: TRBJ2-7; d_call: NA; clone_size: few; v_call: TRBV7-9; cdr3_nt: TGTGCCAGCAGCCTTTATGGCGCCGAGCAGTACTTC; cdr3_aa: CASSLYGAEQYF
cdr3_length: 13; j_call: TRBJ2-3; d_call: NA; clone_size: few; v_call: TRBV18; cdr3_nt: TGTGCCAGCTCCACCGGGAGCACAGATACGCAGTATTTT; cdr3_aa: CASSTGSTDTQYF
cdr3_length: 16; j_call: TRBJ2-5; d_call: NA; clone_size: NA; v_call: TRBV6-4; cdr3_nt: TGTGCCAGCAGTTATTGGGGGGGCGGGAGCCAAGAGACCCAGTACTTC; cdr3_aa: CASSYWGGGSQETQYF
cdr3_length: 15; j_call: TRBJ2-1; d_call: TRBD2; clone_size: many; v_call: TRBV20-1; cdr3_nt: TGCAGTGCTAGAGATACGACTAGCGGGAGCGATGAGCAGTTCTTC; cdr3_aa: CSARDTTSGSDEQFF
cdr3_length: 12; j_call: TRBJ1-1; d_call: TRBD1; clone_size: many; v_call: TRBV27; cdr3_nt: TGTGCCAGCAGTCCACAGGGGACTGAAGCTTTCTTT; cdr3_aa: CASSPQGTEAFF
cdr3_length: 16; j_call: TRBJ2-1; d_call: NA; clone_size: many; v_call: TRBV4-1; cdr3_nt: TGCGCCAGCAGCCAAGAAGAACGAGGGGCGCGGGATGAGCAGTTCTTC; cdr3_aa: CASSQEERGARDEQFF